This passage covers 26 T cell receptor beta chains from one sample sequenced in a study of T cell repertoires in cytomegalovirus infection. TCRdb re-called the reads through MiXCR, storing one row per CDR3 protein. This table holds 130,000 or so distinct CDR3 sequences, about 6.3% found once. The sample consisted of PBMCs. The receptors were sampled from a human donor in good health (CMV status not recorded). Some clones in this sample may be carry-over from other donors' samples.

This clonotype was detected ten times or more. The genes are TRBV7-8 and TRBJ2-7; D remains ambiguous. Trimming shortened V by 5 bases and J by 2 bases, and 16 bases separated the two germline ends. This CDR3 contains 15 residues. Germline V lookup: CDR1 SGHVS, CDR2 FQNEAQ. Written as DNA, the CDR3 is TGTGCCAGCAGCCTCTTGGGTAATTCGGCCTACGAGCAGTACTTC. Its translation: CASSLLGNSAYEQYF.

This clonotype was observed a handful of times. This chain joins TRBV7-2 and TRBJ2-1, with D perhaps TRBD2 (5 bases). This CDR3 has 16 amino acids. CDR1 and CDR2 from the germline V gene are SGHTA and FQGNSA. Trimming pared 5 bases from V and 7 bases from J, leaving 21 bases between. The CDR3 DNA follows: TGTGCCAGCAGCGGAACGGCGGGCCCGCCTCAGAATGAGCAGTTCTTC. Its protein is CASSGTAGPPQNEQFF.

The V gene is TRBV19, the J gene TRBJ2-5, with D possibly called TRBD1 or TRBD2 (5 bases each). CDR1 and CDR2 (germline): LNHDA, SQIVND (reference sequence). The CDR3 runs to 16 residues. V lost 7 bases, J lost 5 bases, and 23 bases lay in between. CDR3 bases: TGTGCCAGTACTAGAGCCTCCGGGACCTCAAGGGAGACCCAGTACTTC. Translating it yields CASTRASGTSRETQYF.

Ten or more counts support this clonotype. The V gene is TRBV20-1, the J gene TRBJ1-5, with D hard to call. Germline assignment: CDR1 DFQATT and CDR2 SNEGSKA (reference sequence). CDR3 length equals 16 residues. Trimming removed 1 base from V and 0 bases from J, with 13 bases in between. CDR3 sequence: CSARGGGIYSNQPQHF. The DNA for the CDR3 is TGCAGTGCTAGAGGGGGAGGGATTTATAGCAATCAGCCCCAGCATTTT.

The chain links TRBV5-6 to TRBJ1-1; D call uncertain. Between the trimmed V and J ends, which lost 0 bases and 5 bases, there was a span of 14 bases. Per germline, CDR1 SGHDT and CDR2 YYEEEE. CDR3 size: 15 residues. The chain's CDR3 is CASSLAGSRRTEAFF. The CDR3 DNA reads TGTGCCAGCAGCTTGGCGGGGAGCCGCAGGACTGAAGCTTTCTTT.

In DNA, the CDR3 is TGCAGTGCCTTCGACAGGGGAGGGGGCACAGATACGCAGTATTTT. Protein product: CSAFDRGGGTDTQYF. The chain is built from TRBV20-1 and TRBJ2-3; D may be TRBD1 (8 bases). The CDR3 runs to 15 residues. Germline V CDR1 and CDR2: DFQATT, SNEGSKA (reference sequence). V dropped 6 bases and J dropped 1 base, with 17 bases sitting between them.

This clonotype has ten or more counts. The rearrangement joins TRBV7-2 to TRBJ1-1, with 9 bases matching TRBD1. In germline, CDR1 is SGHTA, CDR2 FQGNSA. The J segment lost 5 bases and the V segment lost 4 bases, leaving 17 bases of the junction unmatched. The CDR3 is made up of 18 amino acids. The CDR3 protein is CASSSTLMGQGRGTEAFF. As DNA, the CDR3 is TGTGCCAGCAGCTCCACCTTAATGGGACAGGGACGAGGGACTGAAGCTTTCTTT.

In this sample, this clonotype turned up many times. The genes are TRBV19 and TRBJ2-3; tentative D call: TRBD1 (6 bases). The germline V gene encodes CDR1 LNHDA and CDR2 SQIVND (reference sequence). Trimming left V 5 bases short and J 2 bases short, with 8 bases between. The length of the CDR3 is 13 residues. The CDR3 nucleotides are TGTGCCAGTAGTGGGGGACACACAGATACGCAGTATTTT. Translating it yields CASSGGHTDTQYF.

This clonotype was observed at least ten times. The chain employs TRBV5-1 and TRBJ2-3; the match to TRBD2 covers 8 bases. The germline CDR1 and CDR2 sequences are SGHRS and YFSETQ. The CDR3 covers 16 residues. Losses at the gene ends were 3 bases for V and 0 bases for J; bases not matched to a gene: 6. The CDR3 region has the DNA TGCGCCAGCAGCTCAAACAGCGGGGGAAGCACAGATACGCAGTATTTT. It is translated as CASSSNSGGSTDTQYF.

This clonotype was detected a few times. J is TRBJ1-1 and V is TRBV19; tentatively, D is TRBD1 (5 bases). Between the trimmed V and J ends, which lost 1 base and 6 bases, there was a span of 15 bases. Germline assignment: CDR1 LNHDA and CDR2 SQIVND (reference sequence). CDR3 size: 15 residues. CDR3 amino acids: CASSIAPGRGAEAFF. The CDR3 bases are TGTGCCAGTAGTATAGCACCAGGAAGGGGCGCTGAAGCTTTCTTT. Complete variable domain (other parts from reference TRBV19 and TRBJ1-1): DGGITQSPKYLFRKEGQNVTLSCEQNLNHDAMYWYRQDPGQGLRLIYYSQIVNDFQKGDIAEGYSVSREKKESFPLTVTSAQKNPTAFYLCASSIAPGRGAEAFFGQGTRLTVV.

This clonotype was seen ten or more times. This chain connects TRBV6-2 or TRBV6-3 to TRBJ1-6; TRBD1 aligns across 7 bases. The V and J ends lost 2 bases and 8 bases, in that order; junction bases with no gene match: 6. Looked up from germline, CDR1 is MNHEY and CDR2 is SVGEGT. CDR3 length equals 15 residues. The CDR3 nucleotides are TGTGCCAGCAGTTACCCCGGACAGGTAGATTCACCCCTCCACTTT. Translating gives CASSYPGQVDSPLHF.

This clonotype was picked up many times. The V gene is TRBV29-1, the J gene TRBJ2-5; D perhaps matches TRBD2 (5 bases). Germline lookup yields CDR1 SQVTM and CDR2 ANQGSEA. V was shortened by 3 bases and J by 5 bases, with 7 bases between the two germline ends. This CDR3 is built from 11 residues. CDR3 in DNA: TGCAGCGTTGAGTCGGGGGAGACCCAGTACTTC. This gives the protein CSVESGETQYF.

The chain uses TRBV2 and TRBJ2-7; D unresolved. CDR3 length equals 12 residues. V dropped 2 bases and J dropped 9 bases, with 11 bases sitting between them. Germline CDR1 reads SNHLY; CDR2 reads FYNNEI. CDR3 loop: CASSESLPGQYF. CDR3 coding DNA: TGTGCCAGCAGTGAATCCCTCCCCGGGCAGTACTTC.

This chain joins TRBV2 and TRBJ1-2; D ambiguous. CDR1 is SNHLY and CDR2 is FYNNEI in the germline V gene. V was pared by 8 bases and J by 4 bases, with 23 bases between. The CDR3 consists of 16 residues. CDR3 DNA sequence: TGTGCCAGCCACCCTGGGCCCCCTCTCCGGGCCTATGGCTACACCTTC. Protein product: CASHPGPPLRAYGYTF.

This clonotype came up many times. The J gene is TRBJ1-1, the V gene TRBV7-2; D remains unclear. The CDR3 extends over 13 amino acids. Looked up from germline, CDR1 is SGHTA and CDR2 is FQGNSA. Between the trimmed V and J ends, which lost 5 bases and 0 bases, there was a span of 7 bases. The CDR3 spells CASSVYLNTEAFF. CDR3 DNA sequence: TGTGCCAGCAGCGTCTACTTGAACACTGAAGCTTTCTTT.

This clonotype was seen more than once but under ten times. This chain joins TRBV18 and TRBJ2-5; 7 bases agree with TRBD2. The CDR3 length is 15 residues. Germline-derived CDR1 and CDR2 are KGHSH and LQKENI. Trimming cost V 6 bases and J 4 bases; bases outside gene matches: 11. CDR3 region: CASSPSGGSRETQYF. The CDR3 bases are TGTGCCAGCTCCCCCTCGGGGGGTTCACGAGAGACCCAGTACTTC.

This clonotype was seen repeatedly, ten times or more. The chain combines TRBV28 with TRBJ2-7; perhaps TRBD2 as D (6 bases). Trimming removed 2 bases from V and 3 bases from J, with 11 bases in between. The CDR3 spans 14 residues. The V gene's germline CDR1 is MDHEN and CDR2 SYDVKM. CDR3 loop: CASSLAMEGYEQYF. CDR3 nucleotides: TGTGCCAGCAGTTTAGCAATGGAGGGCTACGAGCAGTACTTC.

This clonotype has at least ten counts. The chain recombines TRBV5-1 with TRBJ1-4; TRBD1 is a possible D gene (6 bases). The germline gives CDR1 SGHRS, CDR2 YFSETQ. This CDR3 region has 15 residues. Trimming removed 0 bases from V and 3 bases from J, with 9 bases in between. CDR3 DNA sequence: TGCGCCAGCAGCTTGGCGGGGGCGTCTAATGAAAAACTGTTTTTT. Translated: CASSLAGASNEKLFF.

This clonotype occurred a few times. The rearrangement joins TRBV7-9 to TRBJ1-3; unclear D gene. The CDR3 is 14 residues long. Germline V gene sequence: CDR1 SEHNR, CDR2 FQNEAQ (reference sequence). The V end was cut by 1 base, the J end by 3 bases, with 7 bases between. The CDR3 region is CASSLEQIGNTIYF. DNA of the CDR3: TGTGCCAGCAGCTTAGAGCAGATTGGAAACACCATATATTTT.

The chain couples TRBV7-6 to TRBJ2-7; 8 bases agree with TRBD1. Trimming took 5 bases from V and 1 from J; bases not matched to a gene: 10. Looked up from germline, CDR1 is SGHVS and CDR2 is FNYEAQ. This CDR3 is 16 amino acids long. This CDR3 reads CASSAGSTGESYEQYF. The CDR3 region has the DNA TGTGCCAGCAGCGCAGGATCGACAGGGGAATCCTACGAGCAGTACTTC.

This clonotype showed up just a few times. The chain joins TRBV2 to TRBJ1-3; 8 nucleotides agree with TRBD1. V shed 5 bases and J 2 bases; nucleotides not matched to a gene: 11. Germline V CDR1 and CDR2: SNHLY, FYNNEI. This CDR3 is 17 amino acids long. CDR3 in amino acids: CASSHPYGQGAGNTIYF. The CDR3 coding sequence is TGTGCCAGCAGTCATCCTTATGGACAGGGCGCTGGAAACACCATATATTTT.

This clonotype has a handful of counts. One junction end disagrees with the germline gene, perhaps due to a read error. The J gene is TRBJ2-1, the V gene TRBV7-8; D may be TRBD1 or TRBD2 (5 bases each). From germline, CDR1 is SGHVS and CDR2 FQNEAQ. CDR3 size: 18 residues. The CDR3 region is CASSVAPAGTRTYNEQFF. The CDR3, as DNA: TGTGCCAGCAGCGTAGCCCCCGCCGGGACGAGGACCTACAATGAGCAGTTCTTC.

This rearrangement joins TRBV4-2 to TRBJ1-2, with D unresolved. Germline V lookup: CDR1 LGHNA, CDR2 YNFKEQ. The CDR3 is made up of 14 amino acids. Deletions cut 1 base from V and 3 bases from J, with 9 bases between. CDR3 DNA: TGTGCCAGCAGCCAAGCGGGTAGCGACTATGGCTACACCTTC. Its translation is CASSQAGSDYGYTF.

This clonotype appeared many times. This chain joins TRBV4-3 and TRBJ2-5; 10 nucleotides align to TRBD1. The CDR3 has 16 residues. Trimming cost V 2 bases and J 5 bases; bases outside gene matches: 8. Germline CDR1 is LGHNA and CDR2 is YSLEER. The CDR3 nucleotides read TGCGCCAGCAGCCAACGATCGGGACAGGGGAGCGAGACCCAGTACTTC. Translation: CASSQRSGQGSETQYF.

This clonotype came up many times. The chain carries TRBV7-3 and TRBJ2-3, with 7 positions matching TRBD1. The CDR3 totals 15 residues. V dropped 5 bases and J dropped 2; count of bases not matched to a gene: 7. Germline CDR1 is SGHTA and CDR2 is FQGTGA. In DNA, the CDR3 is TGTGCCAGCAGCCCCCAGACAGGGATCACAGATACGCAGTATTTT. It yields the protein CASSPQTGITDTQYF.

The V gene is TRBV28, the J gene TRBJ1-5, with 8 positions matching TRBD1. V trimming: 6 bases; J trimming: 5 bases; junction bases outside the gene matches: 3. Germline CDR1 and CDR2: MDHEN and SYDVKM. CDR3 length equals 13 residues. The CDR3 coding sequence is TGTGCCAGCAGGGGACAGGACTATCAGCCCCAGCATTTT. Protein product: CASRGQDYQPQHF.